A selection of T cell receptor beta chains follows, all from one sample in a study of blood T cell repertoires in COVID-19. Measured with immunoSEQ multiplex PCR; TCRdb has only the in-frame clones, and not every one. This sample has tens of thousands of clones, with roughly 84% found just once. Sequences were obtained from peripheral blood. Receptor source: a man between 60 and 75 years old with acute or convalescent COVID-19. The CDR3 runs from the conserved cysteine through the conserved F or W. D genes are given only for firm matches. Some rows mark clone size as missing; the rest say once, few, many or name a class of expanded clone.

clone size: .
V gene: TRBV24-1
J gene: TRBJ2-5
D gene: TRBD2
CDR3 protein: CATSDPTGLAEAKTQETQYF
CDR3 DNA: TGTGCCACCAGTGATCCAACGGGACTAGCCGAAGCAAAAACTCAAGAGACCCAGTACTTC

clone size: .
V gene: TRBV2
J gene: TRBJ1-1
D gene: .
CDR3 protein: CASSLREANTEAFF
CDR3 DNA: TGTGCCAGCAGCCTCAGGGAAGCAAACACTGAAGCTTTCTTT

clone size: .
V gene: TRBV11-2
J gene: TRBJ1-1
D gene: TRBD1
CDR3 protein: CASSLEDRVEAFF
CDR3 DNA: TGTGCCAGCAGCTTAGAGGACAGGGTTGAAGCTTTCTTT

clone size: .
V gene: TRBV19
J gene: TRBJ1-5
D gene: .
CDR3 protein: CASSIDSWAGRDNQPQHF
CDR3 DNA: TGTGCCAGTAGTATAGATAGTTGGGCCGGACGGGACAATCAGCCCCAGCATTTT

clone size: .
V gene: TRBV28
J gene: TRBJ2-2
D gene: .
CDR3 protein: CASSLSPSLAGELFF
CDR3 DNA: TGTGCCAGCAGTTTATCTCCTAGCCTCGCCGGGGAGCTGTTTTTT

clone size: .
V gene: TRBV28
J gene: TRBJ1-5
D gene: .
CDR3 protein: CASTPAPLGQPQHF
CDR3 DNA: TGTGCCAGCACCCCCGCCCCACTCGGGCAGCCCCAGCATTTT

clone size: .
V gene: TRBV18
J gene: TRBJ1-6
D gene: .
CDR3 protein: CASSPLGDSNSPLHF
CDR3 DNA: TGTGCCAGCTCACCACTCGGGGATTCTAATTCACCCCTCCACTTT

clone size: .
V gene: TRBV5-1
J gene: TRBJ2-2
D gene: .
CDR3 protein: CASSLQVGGITGELFF
CDR3 DNA: TGCGCCAGCAGCTTACAGGTCGGGGGTATCACCGGGGAGCTGTTTTTT

clone size: few
V gene: TRBV7-8
J gene: TRBJ1-4
D gene: .
CDR3 protein: CASSLSNGPNEKLFF
CDR3 DNA: TGTGCCAGCAGCTTATCTAACGGTCCCAATGAAAAACTGTTTTTT

clone size: .
V gene: TRBV20-1
J gene: TRBJ1-2
D gene: .
CDR3 protein: CSANTLYGYTF
CDR3 DNA: TGCAGTGCTAACACGTTATATGGCTACACCTTC

clone size: .
V gene: TRBV5-5
J gene: TRBJ2-1
D gene: .
CDR3 protein: CASSPLRGYNEQFF
CDR3 DNA: TGTGCCAGCAGCCCTCTACGGGGCTACAATGAGCAGTTCTTC

clone size: few
V gene: TRBV2
J gene: TRBJ1-4
D gene: .
CDR3 protein: CASRRANEKLFF
CDR3 DNA: TGTGCCAGTAGGAGGGCTAATGAAAAACTGTTTTTT

clone size: once
V gene: TRBV4-1
J gene: TRBJ2-5
D gene: .
CDR3 protein: CASSRGGRETQYF
CDR3 DNA: TGCGCCAGCAGCCGGGGGGGCCGGGAGACCCAGTACTTC

clone size: .
V gene: TRBV4-2
J gene: TRBJ2-3
D gene: TRBD2
CDR3 protein: CASSQDSAGGTQYF
CDR3 DNA: TGTGCCAGCAGCCAAGATAGCGCGGGGGGTACGCAGTATTTT

clone size: .
V gene: TRBV6-5
J gene: TRBJ1-6
D gene: .
CDR3 protein: CASSYRVGGYNSPLHF
CDR3 DNA: TGTGCCAGCAGTTACAGGGTTGGGGGGTATAATTCACCCCTCCACTTT

clone size: few
V gene: TRBV18
J gene: TRBJ1-2
D gene: TRBD1
CDR3 protein: CASSPGQGYGYTF
CDR3 DNA: TGTGCCAGCTCACCCGGACAGGGGTATGGCTACACCTTC

clone size: few
V gene: TRBV2
J gene: TRBJ2-1
D gene: .
CDR3 protein: CASSGPGTRVEQFF
CDR3 DNA: TGTGCCAGCAGTGGCCCCGGGACTCGGGTTGAGCAGTTCTTC

clone size: .
V gene: TRBV27
J gene: TRBJ2-6
D gene: .
CDR3 protein: CASKDDRNPGANVLTF
CDR3 DNA: TGTGCCAGCAAAGATGACAGGAACCCTGGGGCCAACGTCCTGACTTTC

clone size: .
V gene: TRBV7-9
J gene: TRBJ1-4
D gene: TRBD1
CDR3 protein: CASSPLPGTENEKLFF
CDR3 DNA: TGTGCCAGCAGCCCTCTCCCCGGGACAGAGAATGAAAAACTGTTTTTT

clone size: .
V gene: TRBV2
J gene: TRBJ1-5
D gene: .
CDR3 protein: CASSEIDSNQPQHF
CDR3 DNA: TGTGCCAGCAGTGAGATAGATAGCAATCAGCCCCAGCATTTT

clone size: .
V gene: TRBV19
J gene: TRBJ1-1
D gene: TRBD1
CDR3 protein: CASSALGQGNTEAFF
CDR3 DNA: TGTGCCAGTAGTGCCCTGGGACAGGGGAACACTGAAGCTTTCTTT

clone size: few
V gene: TRBV2
J gene: TRBJ1-6
D gene: TRBD1
CDR3 protein: CASSALTGGNSPLHF
CDR3 DNA: TGTGCCAGCAGTGCCCTCACAGGGGGGAATTCACCCCTCCACTTT

clone size: .
V gene: TRBV11-3
J gene: TRBJ2-1
D gene: .
CDR3 protein: CASSLGGVEMDEQFF
CDR3 DNA: TGTGCCAGCAGCTTAGGGGGGGTTGAAATGGATGAGCAGTTCTTC

clone size: .
V gene: TRBV11-2
J gene: TRBJ1-1
D gene: .
CDR3 protein: CASSFGQQMNTEAFF
CDR3 DNA: TGTGCCAGCAGCTTCGGACAGCAGATGAACACTGAAGCTTTCTTT

clone size: few
V gene: TRBV30
J gene: TRBJ1-1
D gene: .
CDR3 protein: CAWSTGLPNTEAFF
CDR3 DNA: TGTGCCTGGAGTACGGGACTCCCGAACACTGAAGCTTTCTTT

clone size: .
V gene: TRBV28
J gene: TRBJ2-1
D gene: .
CDR3 protein: CASRQLAARRGNEQFF
CDR3 DNA: TGTGCCAGCAGACAATTAGCGGCCCGGAGGGGCAATGAGCAGTTCTTC

clone size: .
V gene: TRBV29-1
J gene: TRBJ2-3
D gene: TRBD1
CDR3 protein: CSVATGPKGDTQYF
CDR3 DNA: TGCAGCGTTGCGACAGGGCCAAAGGGAGATACGCAGTATTTT

clone size: .
V gene: TRBV29-1
J gene: TRBJ2-4
D gene: .
CDR3 protein: CSVGEGRREAKNIQYF
CDR3 DNA: TGCAGCGTTGGAGAAGGGAGGAGGGAAGCCAAAAACATTCAGTACTTC

clone size: few
V gene: TRBV6-5
J gene: TRBJ1-5
D gene: .
CDR3 protein: CASSPDRSRQPQHF
CDR3 DNA: TGTGCCAGCAGTCCCGACAGGTCTAGACAGCCCCAGCATTTT

clone size: once
V gene: TRBV19
J gene: TRBJ1-4
D gene: TRBD1
CDR3 protein: CASSHIPGQGAKLFF
CDR3 DNA: TGTGCCAGTAGCCACATACCGGGACAGGGCGCGAAACTGTTTTTT

clone size: .
V gene: TRBV28
J gene: TRBJ2-1
D gene: TRBD2
CDR3 protein: CASSSRTSGGNEQFF
CDR3 DNA: TGTGCCAGCAGTTCCAGGACTAGCGGGGGGAATGAGCAGTTCTTC

clone size: .
V gene: TRBV23-1
J gene: TRBJ2-5
D gene: TRBD2
CDR3 protein: CASGEVAGGQYQETQYF
CDR3 DNA: TGCGCCAGCGGAGAGGTAGCGGGGGGCCAGTACCAAGAGACCCAGTACTTC

clone size: few
V gene: TRBV7-2
J gene: TRBJ1-1
D gene: .
CDR3 protein: CASSPQNGGTEAFF
CDR3 DNA: TGTGCCAGCAGCCCCCAAAACGGGGGGACTGAAGCTTTCTTT

clone size: .
V gene: TRBV14
J gene: TRBJ2-3
D gene: .
CDR3 protein: CASSYTDTQYF
CDR3 DNA: TGTGCCAGCAGCTACACAGATACGCAGTATTTT

clone size: .
V gene: TRBV19
J gene: TRBJ2-1
D gene: .
CDR3 protein: CASSITGPGWEQFF
CDR3 DNA: TGTGCCAGTAGTATTACCGGCCCAGGGTGGGAGCAGTTCTTC

clone size: few
V gene: TRBV10-3
J gene: TRBJ2-1
D gene: .
CDR3 protein: CAISDVKGFYNEQFF
CDR3 DNA: TGTGCCATCAGTGACGTTAAGGGGTTCTACAATGAGCAGTTCTTC

clone size: .
V gene: TRBV6-6
J gene: TRBJ1-2
D gene: TRBD1
CDR3 protein: CASPGQGFFGYTF
CDR3 DNA: TGTGCCAGCCCCGGACAGGGCTTTTTTGGCTACACCTTC

clone size: .
V gene: TRBV7-3
J gene: TRBJ1-1
D gene: .
CDR3 protein: CASSLTYVAEAFF
CDR3 DNA: TGTGCCAGCAGCTTAACGTATGTAGCTGAAGCTTTCTTT

clone size: once
V gene: TRBV3-1/TRBV3-2
J gene: TRBJ2-5
D gene: .
CDR3 protein: CASSQDYRRRVAQETQYF
CDR3 DNA: TGTGCCAGCAGCCAAGATTATCGCCGCAGGGTCGCGCAAGAGACCCAGTACTTC

clone size: .
V gene: TRBV28
J gene: TRBJ1-6
D gene: .
CDR3 protein: CASRPQGSYNSPLHF
CDR3 DNA: TGTGCCAGCAGACCTCAGGGCTCCTATAATTCACCCCTCCACTTT

clone size: .
V gene: TRBV3-1/TRBV3-2
J gene: TRBJ1-1
D gene: .
CDR3 protein: CASSQEGARNTEAFF
CDR3 DNA: TGTGCCAGCAGCCAAGAGGGGGCGCGGAACACTGAAGCTTTCTTT

clone size: .
V gene: TRBV12-5
J gene: TRBJ2-2
D gene: .
CDR3 protein: CASGHQGTDPGAGELFF
CDR3 DNA: TGTGCTAGTGGTCACCAGGGGACCGACCCAGGGGCCGGGGAGCTGTTTTTT

clone size: .
V gene: TRBV3-1/TRBV3-2
J gene: TRBJ2-6
D gene: .
CDR3 protein: CASKIYGANVLTF
CDR3 DNA: TGTGCCAGTAAAATTTATGGGGCCAACGTCCTGACTTTC

clone size: .
V gene: TRBV24-1
J gene: TRBJ2-2
D gene: TRBD1
CDR3 protein: CATSDQTGGLTGELFF
CDR3 DNA: TGTGCCACCAGTGACCAGACAGGGGGCCTCACCGGGGAGCTGTTTTTT

clone size: .
V gene: TRBV4-1
J gene: TRBJ2-3
D gene: TRBD1
CDR3 protein: CASSRLTGLDTQYF
CDR3 DNA: TGCGCCAGCAGCCGCTTGACAGGGTTAGATACGCAGTATTTT

clone size: .
V gene: TRBV7-9
J gene: TRBJ2-5
D gene: .
CDR3 protein: CASSLDGGARTQYF
CDR3 DNA: TGTGCCAGCAGCCTCGATGGCGGGGCCAGGACCCAGTACTTC

clone size: .
V gene: TRBV30
J gene: TRBJ2-7
D gene: TRBD1
CDR3 protein: CAWSAPGQGGYEQYF
CDR3 DNA: TGTGCCTGGAGTGCACCGGGACAGGGGGGGTACGAGCAGTACTTC